A selection of T cell receptor beta chains follows, all from one sample in a study of blood T cell repertoires in COVID-19. Profiled with immunoSEQ multiplex PCR; TCRdb holds only in-frame clones, not every one. The data hold about 270,000 clones, with around 90% observed a single time. Sequences were obtained from PBMCs or T cells enriched from blood (not recorded which). These TCRs come from a woman aged 50 to 60 who had recovered from COVID-19. Each CDR3 is given with its conserved first and last residue. Fields, in order: D gene, V gene, J gene, clone size, CDR3 DNA, CDR3 protein. The D gene is left open where the match is weak. Clone size appears in some rows only: once, few, many, or a class for an expanded clone.

TRBD2,TRBV28,TRBJ2-5,once,TGTGCCAGCACCACACTAGCGGGAGGGCTCCAGGAGACCCAGTACTTC,CASTTLAGGLQETQYF
NA,TRBV28,TRBJ1-1,NA,TGTGCCAGCAGTCCCCACTCACCGGGAAGGGAAGCTTTCTTT,CASSPHSPGREAFF
TRBD1,TRBV10-1,TRBJ2-5,NA,TGCGCCAGCAGCAGGGACAGTAAAGAGACCCAGTACTTC,CASSRDSKETQYF
NA,TRBV4-2,TRBJ1-3,NA,TGTGCCAGCGCCGTGGGGGGGACTGGAAACACCATATATTTT,CASAVGGTGNTIYF
TRBD2,TRBV12-5,TRBJ2-2,NA,TGTGCTAGTGGTTTGATAGGCGGGGGGAACACCGGGGAGCTGTTTTTT,CASGLIGGGNTGELFF
NA,TRBV5-8,TRBJ1-3,NA,TGTGCCAGCAGCTTGGCCGGGAGAAACACCATATATTTT,CASSLAGRNTIYF
NA,TRBV4-1,TRBJ1-2,NA,TGCGCCAGCAGCCAAGAATCAGGCAATATGGGGCTCTATGGCTACACCTTC,CASSQESGNMGLYGYTF
NA,TRBV5-6,TRBJ1-1,NA,TGTGCCAGCAGCTTGACAAGGGGTGAAGCTTTCTTT,CASSLTRGEAFF
TRBD1,TRBV5-1,TRBJ1-1,NA,TGCGCCAGCAACATGGACAGGTTCGTCACTGAAGCTTTCTTT,CASNMDRFVTEAFF
NA,TRBV18,TRBJ1-1,NA,TGTGCCAGCTCATCCCAGAACACTGAAGCTTTCTTT,CASSSQNTEAFF
NA,TRBV7-3,TRBJ1-1,NA,TGTGCCAGCAGCTCAGACCCGGCAGGTGAAGCTTTCTTT,CASSSDPAGEAFF
NA,TRBV28,TRBJ2-7,NA,TGTGCCAGCGGACTGACGGCCACCTACGAGCAGTACTTC,CASGLTATYEQYF
NA,TRBV6-5,TRBJ1-3,NA,TGTGCCAGCAGACTACAGGGTGGTACTGGAAACACCATATATTTT,CASRLQGGTGNTIYF
TRBD2,TRBV7-2,TRBJ2-7,NA,TGTGCCAGCAGTCCCACTAGCGGGAGGGCCTACTACGAGCAGTACTTC,CASSPTSGRAYYEQYF
TRBD1,TRBV5-8,TRBJ1-6,NA,TGTGCCAGCATCCTCCCGGACAGGAATAATTCACCCCTCCACTTT,CASILPDRNNSPLHF
TRBD1,TRBV5-1,TRBJ1-5,NA,TGCGCCAGCAGCTTGTGGGGGACAGAGGATCAGCCCCAGCATTTT,CASSLWGTEDQPQHF
TRBD2,TRBV2,TRBJ2-7,NA,TGTGCCGCATCGGCGGGAGGGCCGTTGTGGGAGCAGTACTTC,CAASAGGPLWEQYF
NA,TRBV27,TRBJ1-2,NA,TGTGCCAGCAGTCGCCTGGGGCTAACGGGCTACACCTTC,CASSRLGLTGYTF
TRBD2,TRBV27,TRBJ2-1,NA,TGTGCCAGCAGCCCAACGGAGGGAGGGGTCTACAATGAGCAGTTCTTC,CASSPTEGGVYNEQFF
NA,TRBV25-1,TRBJ1-1,NA,TGTGCCAGCAGTGAAGGGTGGGGGGGAAAGAACACTGAAGCTTTCTTT,CASSEGWGGKNTEAFF
NA,TRBV28,TRBJ1-5,NA,TGTGCCAGCAGTCCTACACAGGGTTATCAGCCCCAGCATTTT,CASSPTQGYQPQHF
NA,TRBV7-3,TRBJ2-1,NA,TGTGCCAGCAGCTACGAGGGCCTGAATGAGCAGTTCTTC,CASSYEGLNEQFF
NA,TRBV10-3,TRBJ1-6,NA,TGTGCCATCAGTTGGAGGGGCGAATCACCCCTCCACTTT,CAISWRGESPLHF
TRBD2,TRBV29-1,TRBJ2-1,NA,TGCAGCGTTGAAGAAGAAGGCTGGCTAGCGGGAGGGCGCTCCTACAATGAGCAGTTCTTC,CSVEEEGWLAGGRSYNEQFF
TRBD2,TRBV7-9,TRBJ2-1,NA,TGTGCCAGCAGCTTAGAACTCCCTTGGGGAGGGGAGCAGTTCTTC,CASSLELPWGGEQFF
TRBD1,TRBV28,TRBJ1-2,NA,TGTGCCAGCAGTTCCACAGGACAGGGACGAGGCTACACCTTC,CASSSTGQGRGYTF
NA,TRBV5-6,TRBJ2-3,NA,TGTGCCAGCAGCTTGGAAAAGCTCCGGGATACGCAGTATTTT,CASSLEKLRDTQYF
NA,TRBV19,TRBJ1-5,NA,TGTGCCAGTAGTCTATCCCCTCCCACGGGGTATCAGCCCCAGCATTTT,CASSLSPPTGYQPQHF
TRBD2,TRBV15,TRBJ2-1,NA,TGTGCCACCAGCAGACCCAGAATACTAGCGGGAGCCTATGAGCAGTTCTTC,CATSRPRILAGAYEQFF
TRBD1,TRBV7-2,TRBJ1-4,few,TGTGCCAGCAGCTACAGGGGTGCGAGTGAAAAACTGTTTTTT,CASSYRGASEKLFF
NA,TRBV29-1,TRBJ1-2,NA,TGCAGCGTTGAAGATCGTCCAGACTATGGCTACACCTTC,CSVEDRPDYGYTF
TRBD1,TRBV4-3,TRBJ1-2,NA,TGCGCCAGCAGCCATACCGGGACAGGGAACTATGGCTACACCTTC,CASSHTGTGNYGYTF
TRBD2,TRBV7-9,TRBJ2-7,NA,TGTGCCAGCAGACGGGAGGGCTCCTACGAGCAGTACTTC,CASRREGSYEQYF
TRBD1,TRBV28,TRBJ1-2,NA,TGTGCCAGCAGTTCCTCGGAGGGGGCCCTTCTGCGCTACACCTTC,CASSSSEGALLRYTF
TRBD2,TRBV7-6,TRBJ2-3,NA,TGTGCCAGCAGCTTAGATGCGGGAGGGACAGATACGCAGTATTTT,CASSLDAGGTDTQYF
NA,TRBV4-1,TRBJ1-2,NA,TGCGCCAGCAGCCAAGAGGGGCCGTATGGCTACACCTTC,CASSQEGPYGYTF
TRBD2,TRBV5-1,TRBJ2-1,NA,TGCGCCAGCAGCTTGCAAAGCGGGGCCTACAATGAGCAGTTCTTC,CASSLQSGAYNEQFF
NA,TRBV6-1,TRBJ1-2,NA,TGTGCCAGCAGTGAATTTGGGCGGGAGGATGGCTACACCTTC,CASSEFGREDGYTF
NA,TRBV4-1,TRBJ1-1,NA,TGCGCCAGCAGCCAACGGGGGACCTTGAACACTGAAGCTTTCTTT,CASSQRGTLNTEAFF
TRBD1,TRBV11-3,TRBJ2-2,NA,TGTGCCAGCAGTTCCGACAGGGTAAACACCGGGGAGCTGTTTTTT,CASSSDRVNTGELFF
TRBD1,TRBV7-2,TRBJ2-5,NA,TGTGCCAGCAGCTACAGGGGTCGGGTTGGTTTGGAGACCCAGTACTTC,CASSYRGRVGLETQYF
TRBD1,TRBV7-9,TRBJ1-1,NA,TGTGCCAGCAGCTTAGGGACAGGGGTGAACACTGAAGCTTTCTTT,CASSLGTGVNTEAFF
NA,TRBV24-1,TRBJ1-4,NA,TGTGCCACCAGTGAGGGTTCGGGTAGCGAAAAACTGTTTTTT,CATSEGSGSEKLFF
TRBD1,TRBV2,TRBJ2-2,NA,TGTGCCAGCACCGAGGACAGGGTCATCAGGGAGCTGTTTTTT,CASTEDRVIRELFF
NA,TRBV28,TRBJ2-4,NA,TGTGCCAGCGGGTGGGCAGTCAGCCTAGCCAAAAACATTCAGTACTTC,CASGWAVSLAKNIQYF
NA,TRBV29-1,TRBJ1-1,NA,TGCAGCGCCCGGGGGGGTCAGGGTCGTATCACTGAAGCTTTCTTT,CSARGGQGRITEAFF
NA,TRBV5-5,TRBJ2-1,NA,TGTGCCAGCAGCTTGGGGGGAGGGACATACAATGAGCAGTTCTTC,CASSLGGGTYNEQFF
TRBD1,TRBV3-1/TRBV3-2,TRBJ1-4,NA,TGTGCCAGCAGCCATGAGACAGGGGGTGAAAAACTGTTTTTT,CASSHETGGEKLFF
NA,TRBV5-1,TRBJ1-5,NA,TGCGCCTCCCCAGAATTTTCAGGGAGGTATCAGCCCCAGCATTTT,CASPEFSGRYQPQHF
TRBD1,TRBV7-3,TRBJ2-6,NA,TGTGCCAGCAGCCGTCCCGGGACAGGGGTCGGGGCCAACGTCCTGACTTTC,CASSRPGTGVGANVLTF
TRBD2,TRBV4-1,TRBJ2-2,NA,TGCGCCAGCAGCCAAGGGTCAGCGGGGGTCGGGGAGCTGTTTTTT,CASSQGSAGVGELFF